These T cell receptor beta chains were read from a single sample in a study of blood T cell repertoires in COVID-19. Only in-frame clones appear in the TCRdb table, and some are missing; sequencing was by immunoSEQ multiplex PCR. The table has roughly 90,000 clones, roughly 90% seen once. What was sequenced was peripheral blood. The receptors derive from a man aged 50 to 59 with COVID-19, enrolled during active disease. The CDR3 runs from the conserved cysteine through the conserved F or W. Fields, in order: clone size, V gene, J gene, D gene, CDR3 DNA, CDR3 protein. A D gene is named only where the DNA matches it firmly. Clone sizes are given selectively: once, few, many, or a class where the clone is expanded.

-	TRBV21-1	TRBJ1-5	-	TGTGCCAGCAGCACGGGAGGGGGGACAGAAAGCAATCAGCCCCAGCATTTT	CASSTGGGTESNQPQHF
-	TRBV27	TRBJ1-2	TRBD1	TGTGCCAGCAGTTCTCACCTCGACAGGGGGCTTAACTATGGCTACACCTTC	CASSSHLDRGLNYGYTF
-	TRBV7-9	TRBJ1-1	-	TGTGCCAGCACCCCGGGCACTGAAGCTTTCTTT	CASTPGTEAFF
-	TRBV7-3	TRBJ2-1	TRBD1	TGTGCCAGCAGCTTAATCGGGACAGGCTACAATGAGCAGTTCTTC	CASSLIGTGYNEQFF
-	TRBV4-1	TRBJ2-1	-	TGCGCCAGCAGCCAAGAGGTCATGGCTTTCTCCTACAATGAGCAGTTCTTC	CASSQEVMAFSYNEQFF
few	TRBV18	TRBJ1-2	-	TGTGCCAGCTCACCGGAACAGGCCTATGGCTACACCTTC	CASSPEQAYGYTF
-	TRBV5-6	TRBJ2-7	TRBD1	TGTGCCAGCAGACCAGTCGGGACAGGGTATTCGAACGAGCAGTACTTC	CASRPVGTGYSNEQYF
-	TRBV18	TRBJ1-3	TRBD1	TGTGCCAGCTCACCCCCAGGGGGAAGTACTGGAAACACCATATATTTT	CASSPPGGSTGNTIYF
-	TRBV11-3	TRBJ1-1	TRBD1	TGTGCCAGTTCGACAGGGGGCACGACTGAAGCTTTCTTT	CASSTGGTTEAFF
once	TRBV29-1	TRBJ2-7	TRBD2	TGCAGCGTTACGGCGGGGGGAATCCCCTACGAGCAGTACTTC	CSVTAGGIPYEQYF
-	TRBV19	TRBJ1-2	-	TGTGCCAGTAGTATAGTCAATTCTAACTATGGCTACACCTTC	CASSIVNSNYGYTF
few	TRBV9	TRBJ1-3	-	TGTGCCAGCAGCGTAGCAGGGGACTCTGGAAACACCATATATTTT	CASSVAGDSGNTIYF
-	TRBV28	TRBJ2-7	-	TGTGCCAGCAGTGGGGACACCCGTATCGGCGAGCAGTACTTC	CASSGDTRIGEQYF
once	TRBV11-2	TRBJ2-5	TRBD2	TGTGCCAGCAGCCTTAGCGGGCTACAAGAGACCCAGTACTTC	CASSLSGLQETQYF
-	TRBV6-2/TRBV6-3	TRBJ1-1	-	TGTGCCAGCAGTCAGGACTTGAACACTGAAGCTTTCTTT	CASSQDLNTEAFF
-	TRBV7-3	TRBJ2-3	TRBD2	TGTGCCAGCAGCCCCCTAGCGGGGGCGGGAGATACGCAGTATTTT	CASSPLAGAGDTQYF
-	TRBV7-3	TRBJ2-7	TRBD1	TGTGCCAGCAGCTTGAATCTGGGACAGGGGACCGAGCAGTACTTC	CASSLNLGQGTEQYF
-	TRBV4-1	TRBJ2-3	-	TGCGCCAGCAGCCAAGACAGGAACACAGATACGCAGTATTTT	CASSQDRNTDTQYF
-	TRBV5-4	TRBJ2-5	TRBD2	TGTGCCAGCAGCTCCAGCGGGGGGGCAGGCGGGGAGACCCAGTACTTC	CASSSSGGAGGETQYF
-	TRBV19	TRBJ1-5	TRBD1	TGTGCCAGTAGTATAGTGGGACAGGGGCATCAGCCCCAGCATTTT	CASSIVGQGHQPQHF
-	TRBV19	TRBJ2-1	-	TGTGCCAGTAAGGGTTGGCAGGGGATCAATGAGCAGTTCTTC	CASKGWQGINEQFF
once	TRBV19	TRBJ1-5	-	TGTGCCAGTAGTATCCCCAGGGCCAATCAGCCCCAGCATTTT	CASSIPRANQPQHF
-	TRBV3-1/TRBV3-2	TRBJ1-3	TRBD1	TGTGCCAGCATTCCAGGGGGAGAGGGAAACACCATATATTTT	CASIPGGEGNTIYF
-	TRBV28	TRBJ2-7	TRBD1	TGTGCCAGCAGTCCCTACCCCCCGGACAGGGGAGGTTACCACGAGCAGTACTTC	CASSPYPPDRGGYHEQYF
once	TRBV3-1/TRBV3-2	TRBJ1-1	-	TGTGCCAGCAGCCCAACTAACACTGAAGCTTTCTTT	CASSPTNTEAFF
-	TRBV2	TRBJ1-5	-	TGTGCCAGCAGTGAAGCGGGCAGGAGGAATCAGCCCCAGCATTTT	CASSEAGRRNQPQHF
-	TRBV6-5	TRBJ1-1	TRBD1	TGTGCCAGCAGTACAGGGGATGCTAACACTGAAGCTTTCTTT	CASSTGDANTEAFF
-	TRBV30	TRBJ2-7	TRBD1	TGTGCCTGGAGTCCAAAGACAGGGATCTCCTACGAGCAGTACTTC	CAWSPKTGISYEQYF
once	TRBV30	TRBJ1-1	-	TGTGCCTGGGGGAGGAGGAACACTGAAGCTTTCTTT	CAWGRRNTEAFF
-	TRBV4-2	TRBJ1-5	TRBD1	TGTGCCAGCAGCGCCGGGACAGGGGGTCCTCAGCCCCAGCATTTT	CASSAGTGGPQPQHF
-	TRBV30	TRBJ1-2	-	TGTGCCTGGAGGGAAGGTTCGGGTGGCTACACCTTC	CAWREGSGGYTF
once	TRBV6-1	TRBJ2-7	TRBD1	TGTGCCAGCAGTGCCAGGGGGTCTAGGTCTTTCTCCTACGAGCAGTACTTC	CASSARGSRSFSYEQYF
-	TRBV19	TRBJ2-3	TRBD1	TGTGCCAGTAGTATAAGGGACAGGGGGTACACAGATACGCAGTATTTT	CASSIRDRGYTDTQYF
-	TRBV4-3	TRBJ2-2	-	TGCGCCAGCAGCCCTCGGGCGGGTAACGCCGGGGAGCTGTTTTTT	CASSPRAGNAGELFF
-	TRBV27	TRBJ2-7	-	TGTGCCAGCAGTTGGAGGGGGCGGAACGAGCAGTACTTC	CASSWRGRNEQYF
few	TRBV4-2	TRBJ1-6	-	TGTGCCAGCAGCCAAGATTCCTGGGCAGGGAGGAGCTCCTATAATTCACCCCTCCACTTT	CASSQDSWAGRSSYNSPLHF
-	TRBV19	TRBJ1-1	-	TGTGCCAGTAGTATAGGACCAGGAGGGAACACTGAAGCTTTCTTT	CASSIGPGGNTEAFF
-	TRBV3-1/TRBV3-2	TRBJ1-6	-	TGTGCCAGCAGCCAAGATCCGCAGGGGTGGGCACCCCTCCACTTT	CASSQDPQGWAPLHF
-	TRBV5-1	TRBJ2-7	TRBD1	TGCGCCAGCAGCTTGGCCGGTTCCGGGGGACAGGGGTTGTACGAGCAGTACTTC	CASSLAGSGGQGLYEQYF
-	TRBV6-1	TRBJ2-7	-	TGTGCCAGCAGCGAACCGAACGGAGCATGGGTCTACGAGCAGTACTTC	CASSEPNGAWVYEQYF
-	TRBV7-6	TRBJ1-1	TRBD1	TGTGCCAGCAGCTCGACAGGGGCAGCTTTCTTT	CASSSTGAAFF
once	TRBV11-3	TRBJ2-3	-	TGTGCCAGCAGCTTATACCGGGGGGCGGATACGCAGTATTTT	CASSLYRGADTQYF
-	TRBV5-1	TRBJ1-4	TRBD1	TGCGCCAGCAGCGTAGGACAGGGCAGGGAAAAACTGTTTTTT	CASSVGQGREKLFF
few	TRBV4-1	TRBJ1-1	-	TGCGCCAGCAGCCAAACGGCGGTGAACACTGAAGCTTTCTTT	CASSQTAVNTEAFF
once	TRBV6-4	TRBJ2-1	TRBD1	TGTGCCAGCAGCCCAAAAGGTGGGACAGGCGACAATGAGCAGTTCTTC	CASSPKGGTGDNEQFF
-	TRBV7-8	TRBJ2-2	TRBD1	TGTGCCAGCAGCGGATTTCGTACAGGGGATGACACCGGGGAGCTGTTTTTT	CASSGFRTGDDTGELFF
-	TRBV7-8	TRBJ2-5	TRBD1	TGTGCCAGCAGCTTACCCCGGGACAGGGAACACCAAGAGACCCAGTACTTC	CASSLPRDREHQETQYF
-	TRBV2	TRBJ1-2	TRBD1	TGTGCCAGCAGTGTGGAGACAGGGGAAGGCTACACCTTC	CASSVETGEGYTF
-	TRBV28	TRBJ2-5	TRBD2	TGTGCCAGCAGTTTAGCGGGGGTCCAAGAGACCCAGTACTTC	CASSLAGVQETQYF
-	TRBV13	TRBJ1-3	-	TGTGCCAGCAGCTTTGGAGGGACTGGAAACACCATATATTTT	CASSFGGTGNTIYF
-	TRBV21-1	TRBJ2-4	-	TGTGCCAGCAGCAATCTAGAGGGTTTGGCCAAAAACATTCAGTACTTC	CASSNLEGLAKNIQYF
-	TRBV9	TRBJ2-7	TRBD2	TGTGCCAGCAGCGAGCGACTAGCGGCCTCCTACGAGCAGTACTTC	CASSERLAASYEQYF
once	TRBV7-9	TRBJ2-3	TRBD2	TGTGCCAGCAGCTTACGGCGGGGGGGATCCACAGATACGCAGTATTTT	CASSLRRGGSTDTQYF
once	TRBV23-1	TRBJ1-6	TRBD1	TGCGCCAGCAGTCAAGACCCGGGACAGGGATGTTCACCCCTCCACTTT	CASSQDPGQGCSPLHF
once	TRBV19	TRBJ1-3	-	TGTGCCAGTAGCAGAACAGCATCTGGAAACACCATATATTTT	CASSRTASGNTIYF
-	TRBV5-4	TRBJ1-2	-	TGTGCCAGCAGCCCTTCGGGAGGGCTCTTCTATGGCTACACCTTC	CASSPSGGLFYGYTF
-	TRBV24-1	TRBJ1-1	TRBD1	TGTGCCACCAGTGACACCCGACAGGGGGCGAGGACTGAAGCTTTCTTT	CATSDTRQGARTEAFF
-	TRBV19	TRBJ1-5	TRBD1	TGTGCCAGTAGTATAGTTGGCCCCCGACAGGGCAGCAATCAGCCCCAGCATTTT	CASSIVGPRQGSNQPQHF
-	TRBV24-1	TRBJ2-2	TRBD1	TGTGCCACCAGGGGAGCAGGGGGCGATACCGGGGAGCTGTTTTTT	CATRGAGGDTGELFF